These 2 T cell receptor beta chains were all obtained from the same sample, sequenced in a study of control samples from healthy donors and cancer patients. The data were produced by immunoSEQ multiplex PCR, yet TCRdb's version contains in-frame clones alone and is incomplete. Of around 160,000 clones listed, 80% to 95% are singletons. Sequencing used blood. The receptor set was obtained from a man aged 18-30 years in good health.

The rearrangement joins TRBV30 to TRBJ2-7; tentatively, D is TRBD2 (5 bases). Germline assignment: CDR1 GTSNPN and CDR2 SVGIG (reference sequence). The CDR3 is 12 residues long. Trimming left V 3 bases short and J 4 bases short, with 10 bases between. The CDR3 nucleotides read TGTGCCTGGAGCGCCGGCGGGTACGAGCAGTACTTC. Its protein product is CAWSAGGYEQYF.

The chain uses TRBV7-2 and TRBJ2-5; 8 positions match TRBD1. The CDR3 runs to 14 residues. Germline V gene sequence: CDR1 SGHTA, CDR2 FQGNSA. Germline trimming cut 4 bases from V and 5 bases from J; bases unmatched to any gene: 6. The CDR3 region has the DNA TGTGCCAGCAGCTCCGTGACAGGGGACGAGACCCAGTACTTC. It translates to CASSSVTGDETQYF.